This T cell receptor beta chain comes out of a study of blood T cells in healthy people across ages. Broader study findings: Age brought a roughly linear fall in TCR beta diversity measured per million T cells.

This clonotype was seen repeatedly, ten times or more. As yet, its antigen is unknown. The V end lost 0 bases, the J end lost 3 bases, and 10 bases lay between the germline ends. Germline-derived CDR1 and CDR2 are SGDLS and YYNGEE. The CDR3 sequence is 14 residues long. Alongside a J-beta primer mix, a sample-barcoded 5' primer served in a second PCR lasting about 6 to 11 cycles. TCRdb used MiXCR to reprocess the 5' RACE reads, holding one entry per CDR3 protein. The repertoire holds about 730,000 distinct CDR3 sequences, with 40% to 45% as singletons. The chain employs TRBV9 and TRBJ2-7; D may correspond to TRBD1 or TRBD2 (5 bases each). Input material: blood. The receptor was derived from a woman aged 55-69 years in good health. Written as DNA, the CDR3 is TGTGCCAGCAGCGTAGGTTCAGGGAGCTACGAGCAGTACTTC. This gives the protein CASSVGSGSYEQYF.